The rows below give T cell receptor beta chains drawn from one sample of a study of T cell responses to AZD1222 COVID-19 vaccine. The table came from immunoSEQ multiplex PCR; TCRdb's copy has only in-frame clones and leaves some out. Of 150,000 or so clones detected, about 88% appear once; the ten largest clones hold about 5%. The sequenced sample was peripheral blood, obtained on day 0 of AZD1222 vaccination. The source is an adult in good health. CDR3s include the opening cysteine and the closing phenylalanine or tryptophan. The D gene is left open where the match is weak. Some rows mark clone size as missing; the rest say once, few, many or name a class of expanded clone.

j_call	v_call	d_call	clone_size	cdr3_aa	cdr3_nt
TRBJ2-5	TRBV18	TRBD1	.	CASMIRQGAETQYF	TGTGCCAGCATGATTCGACAGGGTGCAGAGACCCAGTACTTC
TRBJ2-1	TRBV5-6	TRBD1	.	CASSLWRRDRGFEQFF	TGTGCCAGCAGCTTATGGAGAAGGGACAGGGGATTCGAGCAGTTCTTC
TRBJ1-6	TRBV11-2	.	.	CASSLISGLSPLHF	TGTGCCAGCAGCTTAATCTCGGGGTTATCACCCCTCCACTTT
TRBJ1-2	TRBV29-1	.	.	CSVVPRATNGYTF	TGCAGCGTCGTACCCAGGGCGACCAATGGCTACACCTTC
TRBJ1-2	TRBV6-5	TRBD1	.	CASRGTVSNYGYTF	TGTGCCAGCAGGGGGACAGTTTCTAACTATGGCTACACCTTC
TRBJ1-5	TRBV7-6	TRBD1	.	CASSETQGVGQPQHF	TGTGCCAGCAGTGAAACACAGGGGGTCGGTCAGCCCCAGCATTTT
TRBJ1-5	TRBV19	.	.	CASSIGQLNQPQHF	TGTGCCAGTAGTATCGGCCAGCTCAATCAGCCCCAGCATTTT
TRBJ2-1	TRBV20-1	.	.	CSASRGTTYNEQFF	TGCAGTGCTAGTCGCGGGACAACCTACAATGAGCAGTTCTTC
TRBJ2-6	TRBV19	.	once	CASSKASSSGANVLTF	TGTGCCAGTAGTAAGGCCTCCTCATCTGGGGCCAACGTCCTGACTTTC
TRBJ2-5	TRBV5-4	TRBD1	.	CASSPGTDQETQYF	TGTGCCAGCAGCCCGGGGACAGACCAAGAGACCCAGTACTTC
TRBJ2-1	TRBV6-5	TRBD1	few	CASRKQGSVEQFF	TGTGCCAGCAGGAAACAGGGGTCGGTTGAGCAGTTCTTC
TRBJ1-3	TRBV19	.	.	CASSLDATTSGNTIYF	TGTGCCAGTAGTCTTGACGCGACGACCTCTGGAAACACCATATATTTT
TRBJ2-2	TRBV7-2	.	.	CASSFLSSHRRGELFF	TGTGCCAGCAGCTTCCTGAGTAGCCACCGTAGGGGGGAGCTGTTTTTT
TRBJ1-2	TRBV28	.	.	CASRVSQGYGYTF	TGTGCCAGCAGGGTAAGCCAGGGCTATGGCTACACCTTC
TRBJ2-3	TRBV7-2	.	.	CASSLDPGLTDTQYF	TGTGCCAGCAGCTTAGACCCCGGACTGACAGATACGCAGTATTTT
TRBJ2-1	TRBV19	TRBD2	.	CASSRLAGGGEQFF	TGTGCCAGTAGTCGTCTAGCGGGAGGGGGTGAGCAGTTCTTC
TRBJ1-5	TRBV12-2	.	.	CASRLATQGSNQPQHF	TGTGCAAGTCGCTTAGCTACACAGGGTTCTAATCAGCCCCAGCATTTT
TRBJ2-3	TRBV12-3/TRBV12-4	.	.	CASSLPGTDTQYF	TGTGCCAGCAGTTTACCTGGGACAGATACGCAGTATTTT
TRBJ1-5	TRBV28	.	.	CALRGGGNQPQHF	TGTGCTCTCCGTGGGGGAGGAAATCAGCCCCAGCATTTT
TRBJ1-2	TRBV28	.	.	CASSFRMLLGSNYGYTF	TGTGCCAGCAGTTTCCGGATGCTTTTGGGGAGCAACTATGGCTACACCTTC
TRBJ1-4	TRBV10-2	.	.	CASSGPSNEKLFF	TGCGCCAGCAGTGGGCCTTCTAATGAAAAACTGTTTTTT
TRBJ2-5	TRBV7-9	.	.	CASRLEAGAKTQYF	TGTGCCAGCAGATTGGAAGCAGGGGCGAAGACCCAGTACTTC
TRBJ1-1	TRBV7-6	.	.	CASSLGLPENTEAFF	TGTGCCAGCAGCTTAGGACTCCCGGAGAACACTGAAGCTTTCTTT
TRBJ2-7	TRBV29-1	.	.	CSIRDRSYEQYF	TGCAGCATCCGGGACCGATCCTACGAGCAGTACTTC
TRBJ1-4	TRBV6-5	.	.	CASSYRGATNEKLFF	TGTGCCAGCAGTTACCGGGGGGCAACTAATGAAAAACTGTTTTTT
TRBJ2-3	TRBV3-1/TRBV3-2	.	.	CASSATRGTQYF	TGTGCCAGCAGCGCGACACGGGGTACGCAGTATTTT
TRBJ1-2	TRBV11-3	.	medium-sized	CASSSGQGIYGYTF	TGTGCCAGCAGCTCAGGGCAGGGGATCTATGGCTACACCTTC
TRBJ2-1	TRBV29-1	.	few	CSGGETATGSTHSREQFF	TGCAGCGGGGGGGAAACAGCGACAGGGTCAACTCATAGTAGAGAGCAGTTCTTC
TRBJ2-5	TRBV29-1	TRBD2	.	CSASRGTSGQETQYF	TGCAGCGCCTCTAGGGGGACTAGCGGCCAAGAGACCCAGTACTTC
TRBJ1-5	TRBV28	.	once	CASTNQAREVSNQPQHF	TGTGCCAGCACCAACCAGGCCAGGGAGGTTAGCAATCAGCCCCAGCATTTT
TRBJ2-5	TRBV9	.	.	CASSVGGTETQYF	TGTGCCAGCAGCGTAGGGGGGACGGAGACCCAGTACTTC
TRBJ2-2	TRBV28	TRBD1	.	CASKEAGTGNTGELFF	TGTGCCAGCAAGGAAGCCGGGACAGGGAACACCGGGGAGCTGTTTTTT
TRBJ1-4	TRBV2	.	.	CASSGRLGEGKLFF	TGTGCCAGCAGTGGAAGGTTGGGGGAGGGAAAACTGTTTTTT
TRBJ2-1	TRBV6-5	TRBD1	once	CASSRQGNEQFF	TGTGCCAGCAGTCGACAGGGAAATGAGCAGTTCTTC
TRBJ2-7	TRBV24-1	TRBD1	.	CATSGPDRGSYEQYF	TGTGCCACCAGTGGCCCCGACAGGGGGTCCTACGAGCAGTACTTC
TRBJ1-2	TRBV27	TRBD1	.	CASSSNRQGLANYGYTF	TGTGCCAGCAGTTCTAATCGACAGGGCCTAGCTAACTATGGCTACACCTTC
TRBJ1-1	TRBV21-1	.	.	CASSKREGRGTEAFF	TGTGCCAGCAGCAAAAGGGAGGGCCGGGGCACTGAAGCTTTCTTT